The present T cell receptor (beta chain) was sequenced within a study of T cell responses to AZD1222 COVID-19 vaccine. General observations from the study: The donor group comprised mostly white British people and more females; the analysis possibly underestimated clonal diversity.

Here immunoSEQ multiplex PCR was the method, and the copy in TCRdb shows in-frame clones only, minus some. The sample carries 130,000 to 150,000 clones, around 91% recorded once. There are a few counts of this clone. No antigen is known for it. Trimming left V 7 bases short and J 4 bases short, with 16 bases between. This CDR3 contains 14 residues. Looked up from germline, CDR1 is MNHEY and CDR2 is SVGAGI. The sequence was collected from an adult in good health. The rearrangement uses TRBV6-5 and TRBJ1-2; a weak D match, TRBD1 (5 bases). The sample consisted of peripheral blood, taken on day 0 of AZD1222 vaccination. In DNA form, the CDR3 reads TGTGCCAGCACCGAAGGGACCTGGGGCTATGGCTACACCTTC. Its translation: CASTEGTWGYGYTF.